This T cell receptor (beta chain) is drawn from a study of blood T cell repertoires in COVID-19 (dated by TCRdb to about 2020). Regarding the research as a whole: The collaborator samples originated in the United States, Italy and Spain and spanned the acute and convalescent phases of COVID-19. Subjects who had been exposed to COVID-19, were actively infected with it, or had recovered from it provided the deeply sampled blood TCRbeta repertoires that made up the dataset. The repertoires were released in a freely available public database meant as a resource for research on the immune response to SARS-CoV-2. Samples were obtained from the ongoing ImmuneRACE study (first 160 participants) and from over a thousand subjects provided by 6 global collaborators. The sample metadata nearly always contained a de-identified subject ID, COVID-19 status, age in years and sex. The material from the prospective study consisted of cDNA or gDNA derived from T cells, B-cell-depleted T cells, or PBMCs. Where available, HLA class I and class II types were obtained from metadata supplied by the sample provider rather than from assay-based typing. The research as a whole found: How much clinical and demographic metadata was included differed by source and by participant, and the metadata was provided uncurated.

Whole blood was collected in K2EDTA tubes by collaborating institutions according to the institutions' own protocols. For TCRbeta analysis, collaborators shipped samples in one of three forms: frozen whole blood, isolated PBMCs, or DNA extracted from either of those sample types. TCRbeta CDR3 regions were amplified from genomic DNA by means of the immunoSEQ Assay, a bias-controlled multiplex PCR. The original methods were these. The number of nucleated cells in each sample was estimated from the amplification of reference gene primers within the assay. Sequence reads were collapsed and filtered to measure the absolute abundance of every unique TCRbeta CDR3 rearrangement. For each sample, productive Simpson clonality was calculated as the square root of Simpson's diversity index over productive rearrangements. The table was pulled from immuneACCESS by TCRdb, which kept in-frame rearrangements only. Such tables lose some clones; where checked, under half of the loss comes from unresolved V genes, and the rest has no known cause. Clonal size and the V and J genes are those of that table, whereas D and trimming came from the DNA. For this sample the table gives over 120,000 clones, of which roughly 87% were detected only once. The leading ten clones occupy 0.9% to 0.95% of the sample.

The CDR3 goes from the cysteine to the phenylalanine over 14 residues. Only CDR3 DNA remains: 42 bases, in frame from the first base. After removal of 3 bases from V and 2 bases from J, the junction retains 4 bases not matched to a gene. CDR1 and CDR2 are read off the germline V gene (reference sequence) as LGHDT and YNNKEL. About this clone: Its recognized antigen is unknown. No much larger clone exists at a distance of one base, and base qualities are not known.

The TCR sequence derives from a woman in her fifties or sixties with acute or convalescent COVID-19. Sequencing used peripheral blood. The chain is made from TRBV3-1 (or the pseudogene TRBV3-2) and TRBJ2-7; TRBD2 matches 7 bases in the middle. The bases read TGTGCCAGCAGCCACTGGGGGAGGGCCTACGAGCAGTACTTC. This yields the protein CASSHWGRAYEQYF.